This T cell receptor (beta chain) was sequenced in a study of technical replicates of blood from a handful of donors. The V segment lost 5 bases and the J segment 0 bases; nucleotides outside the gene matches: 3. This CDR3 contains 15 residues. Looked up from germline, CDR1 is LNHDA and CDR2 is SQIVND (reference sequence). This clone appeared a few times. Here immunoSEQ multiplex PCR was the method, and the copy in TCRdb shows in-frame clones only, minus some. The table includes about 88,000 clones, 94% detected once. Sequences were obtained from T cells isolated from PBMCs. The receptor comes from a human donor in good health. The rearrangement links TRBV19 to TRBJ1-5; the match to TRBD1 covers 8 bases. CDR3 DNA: TGTGCCAGTAGTCTGACAGGGGATAGCAATCAGCCCCAGCATTTT. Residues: CASSLTGDSNQPQHF.